This T cell receptor (beta chain) is from a study of CD8 T cells in ankylosing spondylitis. With 1 base removed from V and 2 bases from J, the gap between germline ends came to 15 bases. The CDR3 contains 16 residues. Germline V gene data show CDR1 as SGHDT and CDR2 as YYEEEE. TCRdb independently ran MiXCR on the 5' RACE reads; one entry per CDR3 protein. In the table there are 800,000 to 900,000 distinct CDR3 sequences, about 11% of which are singletons. Study-level points and caveats: Blood from ankylosing spondylitis patients appeared to carry a characteristic roughly 8-variant TCR beta motif.

Worth noting for this clonotype: Its specificity is not known.

Sequenced input: blood, either unsorted or a sorted T cell fraction (not recorded which). The genes are TRBV5-6 and TRBJ1-2; no reliable D call. This TCR derives from a male donor with ankylosing spondylitis. CDR3 sequence: CASSLPYGPINYGYTF. CDR3 nucleotides: TGTGCCAGCAGCTTGCCCTACGGACCCATAAACTATGGCTACACCTTC.